The following is a T cell receptor beta chain sequence with its context. Its antigen is not known. 5'RACE with 10-nucleotide random UMIs generated the cDNA. MiXCR, run by TCRdb on the 5' RACE reads, gives a single entry per CDR3 protein. This sample has about 49,000 distinct CDR3 sequences, with 9% to 10% found just once. Trimming took off 0 bases at V and 7 bases at J, with 11 bases between the two ends. CDR3 length equals 14 residues. Germline V gene data show CDR1 as SGHKS and CDR2 as YYEKEE (reference sequence). The data are from a study of neurological immune-mediated disorders. Study-wide points: HTLV-1-associated myelopathy had the most TCR clonal expansion, while multiple sclerosis had the least, a level that fell below healthy controls.

Time point defined: longitudinal time-point 1 (baseline). 2 million PBMCs stored at -80 C were the source of the unsorted libraries. The source of this sequence is a woman between 40 and 50 years old in good health. The chain links TRBV5-5 to TRBJ1-5; D uncertain. What was sequenced was PBMCs. The CDR3 is CASSLESVIQPQHF. DNA of the CDR3: TGTGCCAGCAGCTTGGAATCCGTCATCCAGCCCCAGCATTTT. Full variable domain (remainder filled in from reference TRBV5-5 and TRBJ1-5): DAGVTQSPTHLIKTRGQQVTLRCSPISGHKSVSWYQQVLGQGPQFIFQYYEKEERGRGNFPDRFSARQFPNYSSELNVNALLLGDSALYLCASSLESVIQPQHFGDGTRLSIL.